A single sample gave rise to the 17 T cell receptor beta chains below, sequenced in a study of T cell responses to AZD1222 COVID-19 vaccine. Produced via immunoSEQ multiplex PCR; TCRdb's table is partial and in-frame only. The data contain just under 150,000 clones, 86% of them singletons. This specimen consisted of peripheral blood, obtained 28 days after the second AZD1222 dose. The receptors shown here come from an adult who received the AZD1222 COVID-19 vaccine.

The V call is TRBV6-5, the J call TRBJ2-2, with 11 nucleotides matching TRBD2. The V gene's germline CDR1 is MNHEY and CDR2 SVGAGI. The CDR3 loop spans 15 amino acids. With V trimmed by 4 bases and J by 6 bases, 4 bases remained unmatched. CDR3 sequence (DNA): TGTGCCAGCAGTTTCCTTAGCGGGGGGGCCGGGGAGCTGTTTTTT. Protein sequence: CASSFLSGGAGELFF.

This sequence joins TRBV10-1 and TRBJ1-1, with TRBD1 identical over 9 bases. Germline V gene sequence: CDR1 WNHNN, CDR2 SYGVQD (reference sequence). This CDR3 has 14 amino acids. Germline trimming cut 5 bases from V and 5 bases from J; bases unmatched to any gene: 6. CDR3 DNA: TGCGCCAGCAGTACTGACAGGGGGAGGACTGAAGCTTTCTTT. Its protein is CASSTDRGRTEAFF.

The chain uses TRBV18 and TRBJ2-1; tentatively, D is TRBD2 (5 bases). Germline values: CDR1 KGHSH, CDR2 LQKENI. Trimming stripped 4 bases from V and 3 bases from J, with 7 bases between. This CDR3 comprises 13 residues. CDR3 sequence reads: CASSHGDYNEQFF. CDR3 nucleotides: TGTGCCAGCTCACACGGGGACTACAATGAGCAGTTCTTC.

The chain has TRBV27 and TRBJ1-2; TRBD1 matches 11 bases. Trimming cost V 3 bases and J 3 bases; bases outside gene matches: 6. The CDR3 spans 16 residues. Germline assignment: CDR1 MNHEY and CDR2 SMNVEV (reference sequence). The CDR3 DNA is TGTGCCAGCAGTTTTGTTGGGACAGGGGGAGACTATGGCTACACCTTC. It translates to CASSFVGTGGDYGYTF.

The gene calls are TRBV5-4 and TRBJ2-3; no reliable D call. The ends were cut back, 4 bases at V and 2 bases at J, with 11 bases in the middle. Germline CDR1 reads SGHNT; CDR2 reads YYREEE (reference sequence). CDR3 length equals 14 residues. CDR3 protein: CASSLVGNTDTQYF. The CDR3 nucleotides are TGTGCCAGCAGCCTAGTAGGGAACACAGATACGCAGTATTTT.

The chain uses TRBV2 and TRBJ2-7; 8 positions match TRBD1. V shed 10 bases, J shed 5 bases, and the junction held 22 bases outside the gene matches. The germline CDR1 and CDR2 sequences are SNHLY and FYNNEI. The CDR3 totals 17 residues. The CDR3 sequence is CATTDWGTGTGGDEQYF. The CDR3 DNA reads TGTGCCACCACAGACTGGGGTACCGGGACAGGTGGCGACGAGCAGTACTTC.

In this sample, this clone turned up a few times. V is TRBV4-1 and J is TRBJ1-2, with D uncertain. Germline V gene data show CDR1 as MGHRA and CDR2 as YSYEKL. V was shortened by 1 base and J by 5 bases, with 14 bases between the two germline ends. CDR3 length: 15 residues. As DNA, the CDR3 is TGCGCCAGCAGCCAAGCTCCTACAGACTTATATGGCTACACCTTC. Residues: CASSQAPTDLYGYTF.

This clone has only one observation. V and J are TRBV18 and TRBJ1-1, with 8 bases lining up with TRBD1. Per the germline V gene, CDR1 is KGHSH and CDR2 is LQKENI. The CDR3 loop spans 15 amino acids. The V gene end was trimmed by 5 bases and the J gene end by 5 bases; junction bases not matched to a gene: 10. CDR3 nucleotide sequence: TGTGCCAGCTCATCCGCAGGGGGCGGATTGACTGAAGCTTTCTTT. Protein product: CASSSAGGGLTEAFF. Looking up the rest from reference TRBV18 and TRBJ1-1 gives the full variable domain: NAGVMQNPRHLVRRRGQEARLRCSPMKGHSHVYWYRQLPEEGLKFMVYLQKENIIDESGMPKERFSAEFPKEGPSILRIQQVVRGDSAAYFCASSSAGGGLTEAFFGQGTRLTVV.

This clone was recorded once. The rearrangement links TRBV5-1 to TRBJ1-6, with 10 bases fitting TRBD1. Germline V gene lookup returns CDR1 SGHRS and CDR2 YFSETQ. The CDR3 spans 18 residues. The junction had 12 bases not matched to a gene; V was cut back by 2 bases and J by 7 bases. In DNA, the CDR3 is TGCGCCAGCAGCTTTTCCGGGACAGGGGCAGGGGTGAATTCACCCCTCCACTTT. Translating it yields CASSFSGTGAGVNSPLHF. Looking up the rest from reference TRBV5-1 and TRBJ1-6 gives the full variable domain: KAGVTQTPRYLIKTRGQQVTLSCSPISGHRSVSWYQQTPGQGLQFLFEYFSETQRNKGNFPGRFSGRQFSNSRSEMNVSTLELGDSALYLCASSFSGTGAGVNSPLHFGNGTRLTVT.

This rearrangement joins TRBV6-6 to TRBJ2-4; D unresolved. Trimming left V 3 bases short and J 5 bases short, with 8 bases between. Germline loops: CDR1 MNHNY, CDR2 SVGAGI (reference sequence). CDR3 length: 13 residues. The CDR3 sequence: CASSYRAENIQYF. The CDR3 nucleotides read TGTGCCAGCAGTTATAGGGCCGAAAACATTCAGTACTTC.

V and J are TRBV7-9 and TRBJ2-3; TRBD1 is a possible D gene (5 bases). Deletions cut 5 bases from V and 2 bases from J, with 17 bases between. CDR3 length: 16 residues. The germline gives CDR1 SEHNR, CDR2 FQNEAQ (reference sequence). The CDR3 DNA is TGTGCCAGCAGCCCCCCCGAAGGGGCCTACACAGATACGCAGTATTTT. Translating it yields CASSPPEGAYTDTQYF.

This chain connects TRBV7-9 to TRBJ2-1; no reliable D call. Germline CDR1 and CDR2: SEHNR and FQNEAQ (reference sequence). The CDR3 is made up of 15 amino acids. Trimming left V 4 bases short and J 4 bases short, with 14 bases between. CDR3 nucleotide sequence: TGTGCCAGCAGCTCGAAGACCATCGGGTACAATGAGCAGTTCTTC. It translates to CASSSKTIGYNEQFF.

This sequence joins TRBV10-3 and TRBJ1-1; D remains ambiguous. This CDR3 is 13 amino acids long. CDR1 and CDR2 from the germline V gene are ENHRY and SYGVKD. V was cut by 8 bases and J by 0 bases, with 10 bases left in between. CDR3: CAIDDGMNTEAFF. For the CDR3, the DNA is TGTGCCATCGATGACGGCATGAACACTGAAGCTTTCTTT.

The chain is built from TRBV5-6 and TRBJ2-5, with D uncertain. Germline-derived CDR1 and CDR2 are SGHDT and YYEEEE. This CDR3 is built from 13 residues. The V end was cut by 5 bases, the J end by 4 bases, with 12 bases between. The CDR3 spells CASSAPGTETQYF. CDR3 sequence (DNA): TGTGCCAGCAGTGCCCCGGGTACAGAGACCCAGTACTTC.

This CDR3 is CAWTPLAPYNEQFF. CDR3 DNA sequence: TGTGCCTGGACCCCCCTAGCGCCTTACAATGAGCAGTTCTTC. This chain links TRBV30 with TRBJ2-1; perhaps TRBD2 as D (6 bases). V gave up 4 bases and J gave up 4 bases, with 14 bases separating them. The germline V gene has CDR1 GTSNPN and CDR2 SVGIG (reference sequence). The CDR3 length is 14 residues.

With regard to this clone: The junction differs from germline at one of its ends, possibly a read error. The gene calls are TRBV30 and TRBJ2-7; TRBD1 is a possible D gene (6 bases). CDR3 size: 12 residues. The V gene's germline CDR1 is GTSNPN and CDR2 SVGIG (reference sequence). CDR3 in amino acids: CASTGSSDEQYF. DNA for the CDR3: TGTGCCTCTACAGGGAGCTCCGACGAGCAGTACTTC.

This rearrangement joins TRBV2 to TRBJ1-2, with 7 positions matching TRBD1. Germline CDR1 and CDR2: SNHLY and FYNNEI. The V gene end was trimmed by 5 bases and the J gene end by 4 bases; junction bases not matched to a gene: 4. The length of the CDR3 is 13 residues. The CDR3 protein is CASSFGTAYGYTF. The CDR3 DNA reads as TGTGCCAGCAGTTTCGGGACAGCCTATGGCTACACCTTC.